The 7 T cell receptor beta chains given below trace back to one sample, sequenced in a study of blood T cell repertoires in COVID-19. The protocol was immunoSEQ multiplex PCR, while the TCRdb copy is restricted to in-frame clones and leaves out a portion. The data show about 350,000 clones, with 88% seen just once and approximately 1% held by the top ten. Sequenced material: PBMCs or T cells enriched from blood (not recorded which). These receptors were obtained from a woman in her 30s who had been exposed to COVID-19.

The chain couples TRBV7-6 to TRBJ2-3; TRBD2 matches 7 bases. CDR1 is SGHVS, CDR2 FNYEAQ, per germline. The CDR3 is 15 residues long. The trim removed 6 bases at V and 0 bases at J, leaving 6 bases unmatched. The CDR3 spells CASRLLAVSTDTQYF. As DNA, the CDR3 is TGTGCCAGCAGACTCCTAGCGGTTAGCACAGATACGCAGTATTTT. The complete variable domain, with remaining parts taken from reference TRBV7-6 and TRBJ2-3, reads GAGVSQSPRYKVTKRGQDVALRCDPISGHVSLYWYRQALGQGPEFLTYFNYEAQQDKSGLPNDRFSAERPEGSISTLTIQRTEQRDSAMYRCASRLLAVSTDTQYFGPGTRLTVL.

The count of this clone is one. J is TRBJ1-4 and V is TRBV5-1, with 9 positions matching TRBD1. Germline CDR1 SGHRS, CDR2 YFSETQ. V gave up 0 bases and J gave up 10 bases; unmatched junction bases: 10. This CDR3 is 16 amino acids long. This chain's CDR3 is CASSLETGQGRGKLFF. The CDR3 coding sequence is TGCGCCAGCAGCTTGGAAACGGGACAGGGTAGGGGAAAACTGTTTTTT.

The V and J genes are TRBV27 and TRBJ1-2; D gene ambiguous. Germline V gene lookup returns CDR1 MNHEY and CDR2 SMNVEV (reference sequence). This CDR3 comprises 15 residues. Trimming took 1 base from V and 4 from J, leaving 13 bases between them. CDR3 DNA sequence: TGTGCCAGCAGTTTATTGGGTGTGGACTTCTATGGCTACACCTTC. Translated, it gives CASSLLGVDFYGYTF.

The chain's CDR3 is CASSFQGAEKLFF. CDR3 in DNA: TGTGCCAGCAGCTTCCAGGGGGCGGAAAAACTGTTTTTT. The rearrangement links TRBV7-9 to TRBJ1-4; 8 nucleotides align to TRBD1. CDR3 length: 13 amino acids. The J segment lost 8 bases and the V segment lost 3 bases, leaving 2 bases of the junction unmatched. CDR1 and CDR2 (germline): SEHNR, FQNEAQ (reference sequence).

This clone has just a few counts. V usage is TRBV28 and J usage is TRBJ2-7; D unresolved. From germline, CDR1 is MDHEN and CDR2 SYDVKM. The ends were cut back, 4 bases at V and 0 bases at J, with 22 bases in the middle. CDR3 length equals 18 residues. For the CDR3, the DNA is TGTGCCAGCAGTTCGTCCCAGTTCGCTTTCCAGTACTCCTACGAGCAGTACTTC. Residues: CASSSSQFAFQYSYEQYF.

V gene TRBV4-1 combines with J gene TRBJ2-7; TRBD1 matches at 9 bases. The J segment lost 2 bases and the V segment lost 2 bases, leaving 7 bases of the junction unmatched. The CDR3 runs 16 residues. Germline-derived CDR1 and CDR2 are MGHRA and YSYEKL. The CDR3 DNA reads as TGCGCCAGCAGCCAAATCCCGGGACAGGGAACCTACGAGCAGTACTTC. Translated: CASSQIPGQGTYEQYF.

The V gene is TRBV9, the J gene TRBJ1-1, with TRBD1 as a possible D gene (5 bases). The germline gives CDR1 SGDLS, CDR2 YYNGEE. V dropped 0 bases and J dropped 3 bases, with 9 bases sitting between them. The CDR3 covers 14 residues. DNA of the CDR3: TGTGCCAGCAGCGTAGTGCAGGGTTACACTGAAGCTTTCTTT. Its translation: CASSVVQGYTEAFF.